The clone carrying this TCR beta chain was seen a handful of times. Its specificity is unknown. Treatment given: approximately nine-day PBMC culture with coronavirus spike peptide pools or control peptides (ViraFEST assay). Expanded clonotypes were found by TCR sequencing after peptide-pool stimulation (ViraFEST). The data were obtained in a study of vaccination and CD4 T cells after COVID-19. Background on the study: Spike peptides, overlapping and drawn from SARS-CoV-2, HCoV-NL63, HCoV-OC43 and HCoV-229E, were used to stimulate cells. Either a CEFX pool, an HIV-1 Nef pool, or no peptide was added to control cultures.

Germline values: CDR1 MNHNS, CDR2 SASEGT. Trimming left V 5 bases short and J 0 bases short, with 7 bases between. This CDR3 is built from 13 residues. Oncomine TCR Beta short-read sequencing was applied to DNA from cultured CD4+ T cells. Genomic DNA was drawn out of CD4+ T cells grown in culture. TCRdb independently ran MiXCR on the PCR reads; one entry per CDR3 protein. The sample consists of 19,000 or so distinct CDR3 sequences, almost 60% of them appearing once. Sequencing was done on a sample of CD4+ T cells from blood, cultured in vitro. This TCR was recovered from a human donor who had recovered from COVID-19. The V call is TRBV6-1, the J call TRBJ2-5; no clear D gene. This CDR3 is CASSKGYQETQYF. The CDR3, as DNA: TGTGCCAGCAGTAAAGGGTACCAAGAGACCCAGTACTTC.